The 20 T cell receptor beta chains below come from one sample, sequenced in a study of Graves' ophthalmopathy and Graves' hyperthyroidism. The TCR beta CDR3 regions underwent amplification from RNA transcripts. RT-PCR in the first round used HTBI primers; a second-round multiplex PCR followed. TCRdb reanalysed the multiplex PCR reads using MiXCR and keeps one entry per CDR3 protein. Of 350,000 to 400,000 distinct CDR3 sequences listed, just over 15% are singletons. Sequencing was done on a sample of peripheral blood. The receptors originated from a woman under 30 with stable Graves' hyperthyroidism.

This clonotype occurred a few times. V usage is TRBV7-8 and J usage is TRBJ1-5; no clear D gene. The CDR3 has 15 amino acids. Trimming removed 5 bases from V and 2 bases from J, with 13 bases in between. Germline CDR1 and CDR2: SGHVS and FQNEAQ. The CDR3 is CASSLRRAGNQPQHF. DNA of the CDR3: TGTGCCAGCAGCCTCCGGAGGGCTGGCAATCAGCCCCAGCATTTT.

There are a few counts of this clonotype. The rearrangement joins TRBV29-1 to TRBJ1-1, with a possible D match to TRBD1 (5 bases). The CDR3 totals 15 residues. Germline V gene lookup returns CDR1 SQVTM and CDR2 ANQGSEA. Trimming pared 2 bases from V and 4 bases from J, leaving 17 bases between. The chain's CDR3 is CSVEREGPAGTEAFF. Here the CDR3 DNA reads TGCAGCGTTGAACGAGAGGGGCCTGCGGGCACTGAAGCTTTCTTT.

This clonotype was seen repeatedly, ten times or more. The V call is TRBV7-8, the J call TRBJ2-2; 8 nucleotides line up with TRBD1. V was pared by 2 bases and J by 1 base, with 9 bases of the junction left unmatched. Per the germline V gene, CDR1 is SGHVS and CDR2 is FQNEAQ. CDR3 length: 18 residues. In nucleotides, the CDR3 is TGTGCCAGCAGCTTATCCCGCAGGGGGCTGTTGAACACCGGGGAGCTGTTTTTT. Protein sequence: CASSLSRRGLLNTGELFF.

This clonotype was seen at least ten times. One end of the junction varies from germline; a read error may be responsible. The J gene is TRBJ1-6, the V gene TRBV6-1, with 9 bases aligning to TRBD1. Germline CDR1 MNHNS, CDR2 SASEGT. This CDR3 is 14 amino acids long. The CDR3 DNA reads TGTGCCAGCAGGGGGACAGGGTATATTTCACCCCTCCACTTT. Translated: CASRGTGYISPLHF.

This chain links TRBV12-3 or TRBV12-4 with TRBJ1-3, with 9 bases fitting TRBD1. This CDR3 spans 16 amino acids. Unmatched junction bases numbered 2, after V lost 2 bases and J lost 0 bases. CDR3 sequence: CASSLQTGGSGNTIYF. CDR3 nucleotide sequence: TGTGCCAGCAGTTTACAGACAGGGGGCTCTGGAAACACCATATATTTT.

This clonotype was recorded at least ten times. This chain joins TRBV12-3 or TRBV12-4 and TRBJ1-1; D unclear. The CDR3 has 14 residues. Trimming took off 6 bases at V and 0 bases at J, with 11 bases between the two ends. CDR3 nucleotide sequence: TGTGCCAGCAGCGGCGGCAGGCTGAACACTGAAGCTTTCTTT. It encodes CASSGGRLNTEAFF.

This clonotype has ten or more counts. V is TRBV29-1 and J is TRBJ1-1; 7 bases align to TRBD1. CDR3 size: 11 residues. The V segment lost 7 bases and the J segment 11 bases; nucleotides outside the gene matches: 10. Germline lookup yields CDR1 SQVTM and CDR2 ANQGSEA. DNA of the CDR3: TGCAGCGCCCTGACAGGGATCAATGCTTTCTTT. It specifies CSALTGINAFF.

This chain uses TRBV5-1 with TRBJ1-2; D is perhaps TRBD1 (6 bases). The V gene lost 1 base and the J gene lost 7 bases, with 8 bases spanning the gap. Per the germline V gene, CDR1 is SGHRS and CDR2 is YFSETQ. The CDR3 sequence is 12 residues long. Here the CDR3 reads CASSLMGAGYTF. The CDR3 region has the DNA TGCGCCAGCAGCTTGATGGGGGCTGGCTACACCTTC.

This clonotype was observed at least ten times. The genes are TRBV6-1 and TRBJ1-1; no reliable D call. Trimming pared 4 bases from V and 1 base from J, leaving 4 bases between. The CDR3 runs 12 residues. CDR1 and CDR2 from the germline V gene are MNHNS and SASEGT. CDR3 loop: CASSVWNTEAFF. As DNA, the CDR3 is TGTGCCAGCAGTGTTTGGAACACTGAAGCTTTCTTT.

Ten or more counts support this clonotype. The chain employs TRBV3-1 and TRBJ1-1; D is perhaps TRBD1 (5 bases). The CDR3 length is 15 residues. Germline CDR1 reads LGHDT; CDR2 reads YNNKEL (reference sequence). Trimming shortened V by 0 bases and J by 4 bases, and 12 bases separated the two germline ends. The CDR3 spells CASSQEGVLGTEAFF. The CDR3 DNA follows: TGTGCCAGCAGCCAAGAGGGGGTTCTGGGCACTGAAGCTTTCTTT.

In its sample, this clonotype was seen a few times. CDR3 sequence reads: CASSLDGPSGANVLTF. As DNA, the CDR3 is TGCGCCAGCAGCTTGGATGGCCCCTCTGGGGCCAACGTCCTGACTTTC. The chain links TRBV5-1 to TRBJ2-6, with D unresolved. Germline V gene data show CDR1 as SGHRS and CDR2 as YFSETQ. Deletions cut 0 bases from V and 0 bases from J, with 7 bases between. The CDR3 is 16 residues long.

The sample holds many counts of this clonotype. The CDR3 DNA sequence: TGTGCCGGGGGGGGGATTGGCTACACCTTC. As protein: CAGGGIGYTF. The chain joins TRBV6-1 to TRBJ1-2; TRBD1 is a possible D gene (5 bases). The V end was cut by 11 bases, the J end by 7 bases, with 11 bases between. This CDR3 spans 10 amino acids. Per the germline V gene, CDR1 is MNHNS and CDR2 is SASEGT.

This clonotype was observed many times. The chain employs TRBV12-3 or TRBV12-4 and TRBJ2-2; no reliable D call. The CDR3 consists of 11 residues. Deletions cut 11 bases from V and 2 bases from J, with 6 bases between. The CDR3 coding sequence is TGTGCCTTCCTTAACACCGGGGAGCTGTTTTTT. Protein: CAFLNTGELFF.

This clonotype was detected a few times. This could be a read error, since a much larger clone is one nucleotide away. This chain joins TRBV2 and TRBJ2-5; D is ambiguous. This CDR3 is 13 amino acids long. CDR1 SNHLY and CDR2 FYNNEI come from the germline V gene. CDR3: CASRSVFQDTQYF. The CDR3, as DNA: TGTGCCAGCAGATCGGTCTTCCAAGATACCCAGTACTTC.

The V and J genes are TRBV11-2 and TRBJ1-6, with D unclear. The germline V gene encodes CDR1 SGHAT and CDR2 FQNNGV. There are 13 residues in the CDR3. Deletions cut 1 base from V and 8 bases from J, with 6 bases between. The CDR3 nucleotides read TGTGCCAGCAGCTTAGTGGGATATTCACCCCTCCACTTT. Amino acids: CASSLVGYSPLHF.

The V and J genes are TRBV14 and TRBJ1-1, with D perhaps TRBD1 (6 bases). V was clipped by 5 bases and J by 5 bases, with 12 bases between them. Germline CDR1 and CDR2: SGHDN and FVKESK. This CDR3 has 13 amino acids. Here the CDR3 DNA reads TGTGCCAGCAGCAACACAGGACAGACTGAAGCTTTCTTT. Translated, it gives CASSNTGQTEAFF.

This clonotype has a handful of counts. The gene calls are TRBV5-1 and TRBJ2-5, with D perhaps given as TRBD1 or TRBD2 (6 bases each). Between the trimmed V and J ends, which lost 3 bases and 7 bases, there was a span of 28 bases. The CDR3 has 18 amino acids. In germline, CDR1 is SGHRS, CDR2 YFSETQ. CDR3 nucleotides: TGCGCCAGCAGCTCGGGACACGGTGCAGGAGGGGCTAGTGGGACCCAGTACTTC. Protein sequence: CASSSGHGAGGASGTQYF.

This clonotype was detected a few times. This may arise from a read error, as a much more abundant clone is one base away. V and J are TRBV13 and TRBJ1-6; D is possibly TRBD1 (6 bases). The CDR3 totals 15 residues. CDR1 and CDR2 from the germline V gene are PRHDT and FYEKMQ (reference sequence). Trimming removed 7 bases from V and 10 bases from J, with 20 bases in between. CDR3 nucleotides: TGTGCCAGCATCCGCACAGGCGGGGGCTTGTCACCCCTCCACTTT. Translation: CASIRTGGGLSPLHF. The full variable domain, in which reference TRBV13 and TRBJ1-6 provide the parts outside the CDR3, is AAGVIQSPRHLIKEKRETATLKCYPIPRHDTVYWYQQGPGQDPQFLISFYEKMQSDKGSIPDRFSAQQFSDYHSELNMSSLELGDSALYFCASIRTGGGLSPLHFGNGTRLTVT.

This clonotype was seen a few times. The chain joins TRBV12-3 or TRBV12-4 to TRBJ1-1, with D maybe TRBD1 (6 bases). V was clipped by 5 bases and J by 2 bases, with 21 bases between them. The CDR3 extends over 17 amino acids. CDR3 coding DNA: TGTGCCAGCAGTCCCAGGGGAGGACTTACTTTTAACACTGAAGCTTTCTTT. It encodes CASSPRGGLTFNTEAFF.

The gene calls are TRBV12-3 or TRBV12-4 and TRBJ1-1; D is ambiguous. The CDR3 runs 12 residues. The V end was cut by 2 bases, the J end by 9 bases, with 10 bases between. The DNA of the CDR3 is TGTGCCAGCAGTTTATCGGGAGGGAAAGCTTTCTTT. It yields the protein CASSLSGGKAFF.